These 10 T cell receptor beta chains were all obtained from the same sample, sequenced in a study of shared clonotypes between healthy human individuals (dated by TCRdb to the early 2020s). Libraries came from the immunoSEQ multiplex PCR assay. TCRdb provides this immuneACCESS table in a form limited to in-frame rearrangements. Some clones are lacking; in checked studies, under half of them reflect an unresolved V gene, and why the rest are absent is not known. This sample comprises millions of clones, about 95% of them detected only once. The ten largest account for about 1.1% of the sample. For the CD8 naive samples, CD45RO-negative cells were positively selected for CCR7, yielding a CD45RA+CCR7+ population from which TemRA cells were excluded. The sequencing sample was made of naive CD8+ T cells sorted from blood. What the cell subset or site label conveys for this sample: CD45RA+CCR7+. These receptors were collected from a man aged 18-30 years in good health.

The J gene is TRBJ2-7, the V gene TRBV6-1, with D maybe TRBD2 (6 bases). Germline V CDR1 and CDR2: MNHNS, SASEGT. V shed 3 bases and J shed 1 base, with 16 bases lying between them. The CDR3 consists of 16 residues. This CDR3 is CASSELGSGLSYEQYF. In nucleotides, the CDR3 is TGTGCCAGCAGTGAGCTTGGTAGCGGATTATCCTACGAGCAGTACTTC.

V gene TRBV27 combines with J gene TRBJ1-3; 9 bases are a match to TRBD1. In germline, CDR1 is MNHEY, CDR2 SMNVEV (reference sequence). The CDR3 contains 14 residues. V was clipped by 5 bases and J by 6 bases; unmatched bases: 5. CDR3 in amino acids: CASSTTGGLNTIYF. Written as DNA, the CDR3 is TGTGCCAGCAGTACTACAGGGGGCTTAAACACCATATATTTT.

The V and J genes are TRBV11-2 and TRBJ2-7; 11 bases align to TRBD2. V lost 9 bases to trimming and J lost 0 bases; unmatched junction nucleotides: 4. CDR1 is SGHAT, CDR2 FQNNGV, per germline. This CDR3 comprises 14 residues. The CDR3 bases are TGTGCCAGTCGAACTAGCGGGAGCTCCTACGAGCAGTACTTC. Translated: CASRTSGSSYEQYF.

V usage is TRBV2 and J usage is TRBJ2-3; D not resolved. CDR3 length: 13 residues. Per the germline V gene, CDR1 is SNHLY and CDR2 is FYNNEI. With 7 bases removed from V and 4 bases from J, the gap between germline ends came to 12 bases. The chain's CDR3 is CASITLASDTQYF. The CDR3 DNA sequence: TGTGCCAGCATAACCTTGGCCTCAGATACGCAGTATTTT.

The chain recombines TRBV7-9 with TRBJ2-3, with 8 positions matching TRBD2. The CDR3 runs to 15 residues. V gave up 5 bases and J gave up 8 bases; unmatched junction bases: 12. Germline CDR1 reads SEHNR; CDR2 reads FQNEAQ (reference sequence). In DNA form, the CDR3 reads TGTGCCAGCAGCCCTATAGCGGGATCACAGACTACGCAGTATTTT. It yields the protein CASSPIAGSQTTQYF. Full variable domain (outside the CDR3, taken from reference TRBV7-9 and TRBJ2-3): DTGVSQNPRHKITKRGQNVTFRCDPISEHNRLYWYRQTLGQGPEFLTYFQNEAQLEKSRLLSDRFSAERPKGSFSTLEIQRTEQGDSAMYLCASSPIAGSQTTQYFGPGTRLTVL.

The rearrangement uses TRBV4-1 and TRBJ2-3; 11 bases agree with TRBD2. The length of the CDR3 is 17 residues. J was trimmed by 4 bases and V by 1 base; bases with no gene match: 7. Germline-derived CDR1 and CDR2 are MGHRA and YSYEKL. CDR3 nucleotides: TGCGCCAGCAGCCAAGTGGCTAGCGGGGGGAAAGCAGATACGCAGTATTTT. Its protein is CASSQVASGGKADTQYF.

The chain uses TRBV7-9 and TRBJ1-2, with D possibly matching TRBD1 (6 bases). The V end lost 2 bases, the J end lost 3 bases, and 16 bases lay between the germline ends. The germline gives CDR1 SEHNR, CDR2 FQNEAQ (reference sequence). The CDR3 is 16 amino acids. In DNA, the CDR3 is TGTGCCAGCAGCTTATCCACGACAGGATGGGACTATGGCTACACCTTC. Its protein is CASSLSTTGWDYGYTF. The full variable domain, rest sourced from reference TRBV7-9 and TRBJ1-2, is DTGVSQNPRHKITKRGQNVTFRCDPISEHNRLYWYRQTLGQGPEFLTYFQNEAQLEKSRLLSDRFSAERPKGSFSTLEIQRTEQGDSAMYLCASSLSTTGWDYGYTFGSGTRLTVV.

The chain has TRBV6-7 and TRBJ2-2; a weak D match, TRBD2 (6 bases). TRBV6-7 is treated as an ORF (open reading frame) with a function not yet certain. The ends were cut back, 2 bases at V and 6 bases at J, with 16 bases in the middle. The CDR3 contains 16 residues. The CDR3: CASSYISLWGAGELFF. DNA for the CDR3: TGTGCCAGCAGTTACATCTCACTTTGGGGGGCCGGGGAGCTGTTTTTT.

J is TRBJ1-2 and V is TRBV19; 9 bases are shared with TRBD1. V was clipped by 6 bases and J by 5 bases; unmatched bases: 7. Per the germline V gene, CDR1 is LNHDA and CDR2 is SQIVND (reference sequence). This CDR3 is 14 amino acids long. The CDR3 nucleotides read TGTGCCAGTAGCCTACAGGGGGCGCGGTATGGCTACACCTTC. Its translation is CASSLQGARYGYTF.

DNA for the CDR3: TGTGCCAGCAGGCCCGGGGAAGGGGAGCAGTTCTTC. It translates to CASRPGEGEQFF. The chain is built from TRBV5-4 and TRBJ2-1; a weak D match, TRBD2 (5 bases). Germline V CDR1 and CDR2: SGHNT, YYREEE (reference sequence). The CDR3 length is 12 residues. Trimming shortened V by 5 bases and J by 10 bases, and 13 bases separated the two germline ends.